The 31 T cell receptor beta chains below were found in one sample sequenced in a study of OX40 agonist ivuxolimab in advanced cancers. Here immunoSEQ multiplex PCR was the method, and the copy in TCRdb shows in-frame clones only, minus some. The data show some 17,000 clones, with around 81% seen just once and roughly an eighth held by the top ten. The sample consisted of CD4+ or CD8+ T cells sorted from blood, taken in a trial of the OX40 agonist ivuxolimab. Receptors originate from an adult with an advanced solid tumor such as melanoma, head and neck, liver or kidney cancer.

This clone was seen a few times. This chain links TRBV5-6 with TRBJ2-5, with D tentatively TRBD1 (5 bases). CDR1 is SGHDT, CDR2 YYEEEE, per germline. The germline V and J ends were trimmed by 3 bases and 2 bases, with 17 bases remaining between them. The length of the CDR3 is 16 residues. The CDR3 DNA follows: TGTGCCAGCAGCTCAGGGCCCCCTAATGGTCAAGAGACCCAGTACTTC. This translates into CASSSGPPNGQETQYF.

As for this clone: The junction departs from the called germline gene at one end, perhaps through a read error. The gene calls are TRBV6-1 and TRBJ2-2, with no clear D. Germline CDR1 reads MNHNS; CDR2 reads SASEGT. CDR3 size: 11 residues. CDR3 sequence reads: CASENNGELFF. CDR3 nucleotides: TGTGCCAGCGAGAACAACGGGGAGCTGTTTTTT.

The chain couples TRBV5-4 to TRBJ1-2; 11 nucleotides agree with TRBD1. The CDR3 is 18 residues long. Germline loops: CDR1 SGHNT, CDR2 YYREEE (reference sequence). V lost 7 bases and J lost 0; bases outside the gene matches: 14. In DNA, the CDR3 is TGTGCCAGCTTGGACAGGGGGCAACCACCCCTAACTAACTATGGCTACACCTTC. Amino acids: CASLDRGQPPLTNYGYTF.

For this clone: An end of the junction differs from the germline gene, which may be a read error. This sample also contains other DNA sequences that code for the same CDR3. The genes are TRBV4-1 and TRBJ2-5; D is unclear. CDR3 length equals 14 residues. Looked up from germline, CDR1 is MGHRA and CDR2 is YSYEKL. CDR3 amino acids: CASSQDDSATDQYF. The CDR3 DNA reads as TGCGCCAGCAGTCAAGATGACTCCGCAACGGACCAGTACTTC.

The chain links TRBV5-1 to TRBJ2-7; TRBD2 matches 14 bases. V was pared by 8 bases and J by 4 bases, with 8 bases of the junction left unmatched. The germline CDR1 and CDR2 sequences are SGHRS and YFSETQ. The CDR3 covers 15 residues. CDR3 sequence: CASTIGTSGSYEQYF. CDR3 coding DNA: TGCGCCAGTACAATTGGGACTAGCGGGAGTTACGAGCAGTACTTC.

This chain uses TRBV21-1 with TRBJ2-1; the D call in the table, TRBD2, was not verified against the DNA. TRBV21-1 is a documented pseudogene. The CDR3 length is 18 residues. The CDR3 sequence: CASSKIPGTSGGMGEQFF. CDR3 DNA sequence: TGTGCCAGCAGCAAAATCCCCGGGACTAGCGGGGGCATGGGTGAGCAGTTCTTC.

This CDR3 is CASSQDVGLNTEAFF. Written as DNA, the CDR3 is TGTGCCAGCAGCCAAGATGTCGGATTGAACACTGAAGCTTTCTTT. The chain carries TRBV14 and TRBJ1-1; no firm D call. The CDR3 totals 15 residues. Germline values: CDR1 SGHDN, CDR2 FVKESK. Trimming cost V 0 bases and J 0 bases, with 8 bases left between them.

The chain carries TRBV7-9 and TRBJ1-5, with D uncertain. Germline V gene data show CDR1 as SEHNR and CDR2 as FQNEAQ (reference sequence). The CDR3 runs 16 residues. Trimming took off 5 bases at V and 2 bases at J, with 16 bases between the two ends. Here the CDR3 DNA reads TGTGCCAGCAGCCCCATCGACGAAGGAGGCAATCAGCCCCAGCATTTT. This sequence encodes CASSPIDEGGNQPQHF.

The chain uses TRBV2 and TRBJ1-6, with unresolved D. V gave up 4 bases and J gave up 0 bases, with 13 bases separating them. The CDR3 runs 17 residues. Germline V gives CDR1 SNHLY, CDR2 FYNNEI. Here the CDR3 reads CASSVHLPSSYNSPLHF. In DNA form, the CDR3 reads TGTGCCAGCAGTGTCCACCTACCCAGCTCCTATAATTCACCCCTCCACTTT.

This chain connects TRBV28 to TRBJ1-5; D is uncertain. Looked up from germline, CDR1 is MDHEN and CDR2 is SYDVKM. Between the trimmed V and J ends, which lost 6 bases and 3 bases, there was a span of 15 bases. The CDR3 has 15 residues. CDR3 region: CASSPTGYDNQPQHF. In DNA form, the CDR3 reads TGTGCCAGCAGCCCTACCGGGTATGACAATCAGCCCCAGCATTTT.

This clone is deemed large. The chain combines TRBV6-5 with TRBJ2-7; TRBD1 or TRBD2 may be the D gene (5 bases each). The germline V and J ends were trimmed by 5 bases and 2 bases, with 16 bases remaining between them. The CDR3 is 15 amino acids. CDR1 MNHEY and CDR2 SVGAGI come from the germline V gene. CDR3 amino acids: CASSGGLGPTYEQYF. The CDR3, as DNA: TGTGCCAGCAGTGGGGGTTTGGGGCCAACCTACGAGCAGTACTTC.

The chain has TRBV5-1 and TRBJ2-2, with TRBD2 matching over 12 bases. J gave up 3 bases and V 4 bases, and 10 bases lay outside the gene matches. This CDR3 has 18 residues. Germline lookup yields CDR1 SGHRS and CDR2 YFSETQ. The CDR3 nucleotides read TGCGCCAGCAGCGCTACGACTAGCGGGAGACCGCACACCGGGGAGCTGTTTTTT. Translated: CASSATTSGRPHTGELFF.

The V gene is TRBV7-3, the J gene TRBJ2-3; 9 nucleotides align to TRBD2. The V and J ends lost 5 bases and 4 bases, in that order; junction bases with no gene match: 7. CDR1 is SGHTA and CDR2 is FQGTGA in the germline V gene. CDR3 length: 15 residues. The CDR3 bases are TGTGCCAGCAGCCCCGGGGGACTAGCCCCAGATACGCAGTATTTT. Residues: CASSPGGLAPDTQYF. Full variable domain (outside the CDR3, taken from reference TRBV7-3 and TRBJ2-3): GAGVSQTPSNKVTEKGKYVELRCDPISGHTALYWYRQSLGQGPEFLIYFQGTGAADDSGLPNDRFFAVRPEGSVSTLKIQRTERGDSAVYLCASSPGGLAPDTQYFGPGTRLTVL.

The rearrangement uses TRBV7-9 and TRBJ2-1, with D unclear. The V and J ends lost 4 bases and 0 bases respectively, with 7 bases between them. Germline values: CDR1 SEHNR, CDR2 FQNEAQ (reference sequence). The CDR3 has 14 residues. In nucleotides, the CDR3 is TGTGCCAGCAGCTCCTCAGCCTCCTACAATGAGCAGTTCTTC. It encodes CASSSSASYNEQFF.

The rearrangement links TRBV4-2 to TRBJ1-1; D remains ambiguous. This CDR3 is 13 amino acids long. Trimming shortened V by 1 base and J by 3 bases, and 6 bases separated the two germline ends. Germline V gives CDR1 LGHNA, CDR2 YNFKEQ. DNA for the CDR3: TGTGCCAGCAGCCAAGGTCGACACACTGAAGCTTTCTTT. This translates into CASSQGRHTEAFF.

The chain combines TRBV6-5 with TRBJ2-7, with a tentative D call TRBD1 (6 bases). The V and J ends lost 4 bases and 2 bases respectively, with 12 bases between them. Per the germline V gene, CDR1 is MNHEY and CDR2 is SVGAGI. This CDR3 is built from 14 residues. In nucleotides, the CDR3 is TGTGCCAGCAGTTTTGGGGGCTCCACCTACGAGCAGTACTTC. The encoded protein is CASSFGGSTYEQYF.

This chain connects TRBV27 to TRBJ2-7; 9 bases match TRBD1. The trim removed 2 bases at V and 2 bases at J, leaving 4 bases unmatched. The CDR3 contains 15 residues. Germline-derived CDR1 and CDR2 are MNHEY and SMNVEV (reference sequence). The CDR3 loop is CASSLLTGGPYEQYF. The CDR3 region has the DNA TGTGCCAGCAGTTTACTCACAGGGGGCCCCTACGAGCAGTACTTC.

The chain combines TRBV12-5 with TRBJ2-5; no clear D gene. CDR1 is LGHNT, CDR2 FRNRAP, per germline. Trimming stripped 3 bases from V and 5 bases from J, with 16 bases between. CDR3 length equals 15 residues. CDR3 DNA: TGTGCTAGTGGTTTCCACGGAGCGTTTGAGGAGACCCAGTACTTC. It is translated as CASGFHGAFEETQYF.

CDR3 residues: CASIYGLTDTQYF. DNA for the CDR3: TGTGCCAGCATATATGGACTCACAGATACGCAGTATTTT. The rearrangement links TRBV21-1 to TRBJ2-3; the table names TRBD2, a call not compared with the DNA. TRBV21-1 is annotated as a pseudogene. The CDR3 covers 13 residues.

The CDR3 DNA reads TGTGCCAGCTCTCTCGGGACTAGCGGGAGTAATGAGCAGTTCTTC. This encodes CASSLGTSGSNEQFF. The chain uses TRBV6-5 and TRBJ2-1, with 14 positions matching TRBD2. CDR1 MNHEY and CDR2 SVGAGI come from the germline V gene. The CDR3 length is 15 residues. The junction had 7 bases not matched to a gene; V was cut back by 8 bases and J by 7 bases.

J is TRBJ2-3 and V is TRBV19, with a tentative D call TRBD2 (6 bases). Per the germline V gene, CDR1 is LNHDA and CDR2 is SQIVND (reference sequence). The CDR3 has 16 residues. V was shortened by 3 bases and J by 8 bases, with 21 bases between the two germline ends. The CDR3 spells CASSMRHGGSRGTQYF. The CDR3 DNA reads as TGTGCCAGTAGTATGAGGCACGGGGGATCACGAGGTACGCAGTATTTT.

The rearrangement links TRBV6-5 to TRBJ1-5; D is perhaps TRBD1 (6 bases). CDR1 is MNHEY and CDR2 is SVGAGI in the germline V gene. Trimming stripped 6 bases from V and 7 bases from J, with 16 bases between. The CDR3 has 14 residues. CDR3 sequence reads: CASRNTGRNQPQHF. The CDR3 DNA reads TGTGCCAGCAGGAATACAGGGAGGAACCAGCCCCAGCATTTT.

This chain links TRBV4-2 with TRBJ2-7, with D unresolved. CDR1 LGHNA and CDR2 YNFKEQ come from the germline V gene. V lost 0 bases to trimming and J lost 7 bases, with 13 bases between them. The CDR3 consists of 14 residues. CDR3 in amino acids: CASSQEAPAGEQYF. Written as DNA, the CDR3 is TGTGCCAGCAGCCAAGAGGCCCCCGCTGGAGAGCAGTACTTC.

This chain uses TRBV5-1 with TRBJ2-2; TRBD2 matches 9 bases. CDR1 and CDR2 from the germline V gene are SGHRS and YFSETQ. The CDR3 has 17 residues. Losses at the gene ends were 0 bases for V and 3 bases for J; bases not matched to a gene: 6. CDR3: CASSLAASGTYTGELFF. The CDR3 DNA reads TGCGCCAGCAGCTTGGCGGCTAGCGGGACCTACACCGGGGAGCTGTTTTTT.

This chain uses TRBV27 with TRBJ2-1; D unresolved. The ends were cut back, 3 bases at V and 5 bases at J, with 11 bases in the middle. The CDR3 covers 14 residues. Germline CDR1 and CDR2: MNHEY and SMNVEV (reference sequence). The CDR3 DNA reads TGTGCCAGCAGTTTGTCCCTAGTCGACAATGAGCAGTTCTTC. Its protein product is CASSLSLVDNEQFF.

V gene TRBV28 combines with J gene TRBJ2-4; D uncertain. V lost 3 bases to trimming and J lost 10 bases, with 16 bases between them. Germline CDR1 and CDR2: MDHEN and SYDVKM. This CDR3 spans 14 amino acids. The CDR3 reads CASSFRNSAFIQYF. For the CDR3, the DNA is TGTGCCAGCAGTTTCCGGAACTCGGCTTTTATTCAGTACTTC.

This chain joins TRBV4-3 and TRBJ2-7; 8 bases are a match to TRBD1. The CDR3 length is 14 residues. Germline trimming cut 4 bases from V and 4 bases from J; bases unmatched to any gene: 6. CDR1 and CDR2 (germline): LGHNA, YSLEER. CDR3 nucleotides: TGCGCCAGCAGCCCGGGGACAGGAACTTACGAGCAGTACTTC. It encodes CASSPGTGTYEQYF.

The rearrangement joins TRBV30 to TRBJ2-3, with D possibly being TRBD2 (6 bases). This CDR3 has 14 residues. CDR1 is GTSNPN, CDR2 SVGIG, per germline (reference sequence). With 4 bases removed from V and 6 bases from J, the gap between germline ends came to 17 bases. The CDR3 sequence: CAWTGGGRMDTQYF. The CDR3 DNA is TGTGCCTGGACCGGGGGTGGCCGAATGGATACGCAGTATTTT.

The gene calls are TRBV29-1 and TRBJ1-6; D gene uncertain. Germline-derived CDR1 and CDR2 are SQVTM and ANQGSEA. The CDR3 has 12 amino acids. Trimming cost V 8 bases and J 14 bases, with 19 bases left between them. The CDR3 sequence: CSPERRVTALHF. CDR3 sequence (DNA): TGCAGCCCCGAGAGGAGGGTAACGGCCCTCCACTTT. Based on the CDR3 plus reference TRBV29-1 and TRBJ1-6, the full variable domain is SAVISQKPSRDICQRGTSLTIQCQVDSQVTMMFWYRQQPGQSLTLIATANQGSEATYESGFVIDKFPISRPNLTFSTLTVSNMSPEDSSIYLCSPERRVTALHFGNGTRLTVT.

The rearrangement links TRBV6-5 to TRBJ2-7; the match to TRBD1 covers 7 bases. Germline assignment: CDR1 MNHEY and CDR2 SVGAGI. The CDR3 has 15 amino acids. V shed 0 bases, J shed 7 bases, and the junction held 9 bases outside the gene matches. The CDR3 is CASSYSTGNLKEQYF. CDR3 nucleotide sequence: TGTGCCAGCAGTTACTCGACAGGGAATTTGAAAGAGCAGTACTTC.

The rearrangement links TRBV4-1 to TRBJ1-1; 7 bases match TRBD1. Germline trimming cut 4 bases from V and 1 base from J; bases unmatched to any gene: 3. This CDR3 is built from 14 residues. Looked up from germline, CDR1 is MGHRA and CDR2 is YSYEKL. This chain's CDR3 is CASSPGQANTEAFF. The CDR3, as DNA: TGCGCCAGCAGCCCCGGACAGGCGAACACTGAAGCTTTCTTT.